This record concerns one T cell receptor beta chain sequence. This clone was detected only once. Its antigen is unknown. No quality values exist for individual bases; no much larger clone is one base distant. This entry is derived from a study of blood T cell repertoires in COVID-19 (TCRdb year 2020). Regarding the research as a whole: Samples covering the acute and convalescent phases of COVID-19 were provided by collaborators in the United States, Italy and Spain. The material from the prospective study consisted of cDNA or gDNA derived from T cells, B-cell-depleted T cells, or PBMCs. Deeply sampled blood TCRbeta repertoires from subjects exposed to, actively infected with, or recovered from COVID-19 were included in the dataset. A freely available public database, intended as a resource for researchers studying the immune response to SARS-CoV-2, is where the repertoires were released. Samples were obtained from the ongoing ImmuneRACE study (first 160 participants) and from 1,200 or so subjects provided by 6 global collaborators. Nearly every sample came with metadata listing a de-identified subject ID, COVID-19 status, age in years and sex. Where available, HLA class I and class II types were taken from metadata supplied by the sample provider and were not determined by assay-based typing. The paper's findings and limits, for the study overall: The amount of clinical and demographic metadata varied by source and participant and was provided uncurated.

In the prospective study, participants were about 18 to 95 years old, resided in 24 geographic areas of the United States, and were enrolled through a virtual design. To assign participants to cohorts, the prospective study relied on clinical history that participants themselves reported in a screening survey and a study questionnaire. Each participant in the prospective study had whole blood, serum and a nasopharyngeal or oropharyngeal swab collected by mobile phlebotomists. Prospective study participants could optionally give additional blood draws and questionnaires over an approximately 2-month period. Before DNA extraction, blood samples from the prospective study were shipped at room temperature or frozen. The immunoSEQ Assay, a bias-controlled multiplex PCR, was used to amplify TCRbeta CDR3 regions from genomic DNA. On the study's bioinformatics: Nucleated cell counts per sample were estimated from amplification of reference gene primers within the assay. To quantify the absolute abundance of each unique TCRbeta CDR3 rearrangement, sequence reads were collapsed and filtered. For each sample, productive Simpson clonality was calculated as the square root of Simpson's diversity index over productive rearrangements. Not all clones reach the TCRdb copy of this immuneACCESS table, which keeps in-frame sequences only. Checked studies attribute under half of the gap to unresolved V genes and leave the rest unexplained. The V and J calls and clone size are taken from that table; D and trimming were inferred from the DNA. In this sample the table shows 150,000 to 200,000 clones, 85% to 90% of which occur a single time. 2% to 2.5% of the sample comes from the top ten.

The sample comprised PBMCs or T cells enriched from blood (not recorded which). The receptor was isolated from a woman aged 40-49 years with acute COVID-19.

The sequence in DNA is TGTGCTAGTGGAGAACGGGGTCAATTTAATGAAAAACTGTTTTTT. Its amino acids are CASGERGQFNEKLFF. The rearrangement joined TRBV12-5 to TRBJ1-4, with no D gene named confidently. Reading from cysteine to phenylalanine, the CDR3 counts 15 amino acids. The retained sequence is limited to the CDR3, 45 bases, with the frame set at the first base. From a lookup of the germline V gene, CDR1 and CDR2 are LGHNT and FRNRAP. The junction shows trimming of 6 bases on V and 4 bases on J, plus 15 bases between the germline ends.